The clone carrying this T cell receptor beta chain was detected many times. This sample is part of a study of human T cells and chemical hapten exposure. Time point of the sample: pre-sensitization, week 0. Described treatment: therapeutic diphenylcyclopropenone sensitization with weekly scalp DPC. The CDR3 length is 15 residues. Germline CDR1 and CDR2: LGHDT and YNNKEL (reference sequence). V lost 4 bases to trimming and J lost 6 bases, with 16 bases between them. TCRdb re-analysed the RACE reads in MiXCR, keeping a single row per CDR3 protein. In the table there are about 380,000 distinct CDR3 sequences, approximately 5% of which are singletons.

The source of this sequence is a woman between 45 and 60 years old with alopecia areata. Some clones in this sample may be carry-over from other donors' samples. Sequenced material: whole blood, taken in connection with sensitization to the hapten diphenylcyclopropenone (DPC). This chain connects TRBV3-1 to TRBJ2-1, with D possibly being TRBD1 or TRBD2 (5 bases each). The CDR3 coding sequence is TGTGCCAGCAGCCGGCACTGGGACGAGTCCAATGAGCAGTTCTTC. Protein product: CASSRHWDESNEQFF.